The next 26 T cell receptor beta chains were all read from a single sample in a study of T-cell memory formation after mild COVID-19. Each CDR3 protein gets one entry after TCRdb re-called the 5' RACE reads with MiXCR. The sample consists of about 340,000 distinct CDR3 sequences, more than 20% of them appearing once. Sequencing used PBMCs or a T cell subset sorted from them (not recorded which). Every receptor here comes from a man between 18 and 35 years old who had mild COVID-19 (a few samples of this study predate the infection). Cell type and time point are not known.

CDR3 sequence: CAIGARNEKLFF. CDR3 sequence (DNA): TGTGCCATCGGGGCAAGAAATGAAAAACTGTTTTTT. The chain has TRBV10-3 and TRBJ1-4, with D possibly matching TRBD1 (5 bases). The V and J ends lost 8 bases and 5 bases respectively, with 9 bases between them. Germline loops: CDR1 ENHRY, CDR2 SYGVKD. This CDR3 spans 12 amino acids.

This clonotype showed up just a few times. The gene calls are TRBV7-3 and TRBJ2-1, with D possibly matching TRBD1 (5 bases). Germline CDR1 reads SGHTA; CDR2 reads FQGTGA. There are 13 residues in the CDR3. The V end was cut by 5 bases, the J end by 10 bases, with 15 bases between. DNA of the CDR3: TGTGCCAGCAGCCTCAGGGCCTCGCGGGAGCAGTTCTTC. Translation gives CASSLRASREQFF.

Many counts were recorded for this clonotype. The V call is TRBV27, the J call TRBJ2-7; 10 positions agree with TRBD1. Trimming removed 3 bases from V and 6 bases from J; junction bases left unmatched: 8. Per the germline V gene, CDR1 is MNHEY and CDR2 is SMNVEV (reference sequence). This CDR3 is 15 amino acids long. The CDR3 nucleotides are TGTGCCAGCAGTTTCGCCGGGACAGGGGTTGGCGAGCAGTACTTC. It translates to CASSFAGTGVGEQYF.

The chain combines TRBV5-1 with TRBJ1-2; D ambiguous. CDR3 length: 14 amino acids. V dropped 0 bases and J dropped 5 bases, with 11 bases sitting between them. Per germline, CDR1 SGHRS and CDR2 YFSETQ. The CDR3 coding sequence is TGCGCCAGCAGCTTGGAGAGGAGACAATATGGCTACACCTTC. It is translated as CASSLERRQYGYTF.

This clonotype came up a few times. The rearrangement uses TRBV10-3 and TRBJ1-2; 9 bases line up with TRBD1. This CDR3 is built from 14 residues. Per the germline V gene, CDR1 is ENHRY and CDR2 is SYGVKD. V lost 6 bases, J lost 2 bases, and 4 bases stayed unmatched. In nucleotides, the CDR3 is TGTGCCATCAGCATGACAGGGGGGAACTATGGCTACACCTTC. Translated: CAISMTGGNYGYTF.

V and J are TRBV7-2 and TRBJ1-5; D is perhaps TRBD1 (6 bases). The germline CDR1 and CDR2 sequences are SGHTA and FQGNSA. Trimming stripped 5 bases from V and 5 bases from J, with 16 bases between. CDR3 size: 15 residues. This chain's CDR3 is CASSPSWGPDQPQHF. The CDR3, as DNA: TGTGCCAGCAGCCCGAGCTGGGGGCCCGATCAGCCCCAGCATTTT.

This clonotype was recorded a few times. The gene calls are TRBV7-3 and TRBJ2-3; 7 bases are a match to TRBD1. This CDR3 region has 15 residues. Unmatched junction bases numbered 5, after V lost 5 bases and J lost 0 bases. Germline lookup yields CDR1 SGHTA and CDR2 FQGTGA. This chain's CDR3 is CASSHGTASTDTQYF. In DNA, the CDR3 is TGTGCCAGCAGCCACGGGACAGCTAGCACAGATACGCAGTATTTT.

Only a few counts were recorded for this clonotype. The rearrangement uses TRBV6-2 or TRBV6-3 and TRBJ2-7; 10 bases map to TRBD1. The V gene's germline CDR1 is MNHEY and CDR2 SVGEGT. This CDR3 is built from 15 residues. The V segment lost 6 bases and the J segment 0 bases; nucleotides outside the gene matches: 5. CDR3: CASRSRTGGSYEQYF. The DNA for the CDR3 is TGTGCCAGCAGAAGCCGGACAGGGGGCTCCTACGAGCAGTACTTC.

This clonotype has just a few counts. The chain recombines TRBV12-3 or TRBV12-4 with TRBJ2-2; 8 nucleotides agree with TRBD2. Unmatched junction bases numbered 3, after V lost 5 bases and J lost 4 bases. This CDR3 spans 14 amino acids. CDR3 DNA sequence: TGTGCCAGCAGTCGAGCGGGGGCCACCGGGGAGCTGTTTTTT. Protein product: CASSRAGATGELFF.

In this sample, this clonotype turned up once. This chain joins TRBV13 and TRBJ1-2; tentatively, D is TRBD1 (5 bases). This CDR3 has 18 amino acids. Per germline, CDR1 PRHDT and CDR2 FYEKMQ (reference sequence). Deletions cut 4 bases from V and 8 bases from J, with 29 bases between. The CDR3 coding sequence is TGTGCCAGCAGCTCCATCCGGGACGTCGGGGGTCGGGGGTTCGGCTACACCTTC. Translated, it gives CASSSIRDVGGRGFGYTF.

The CDR3 region has the DNA TGCGCCAGCAGCCAAGATTGGGGACACCGCACCGGAAACATTCAGTACTTC. The encoded protein is CASSQDWGHRTGNIQYF. This chain links TRBV4-3 with TRBJ2-4; TRBD1 might be the D (6 bases). Trimming shortened V by 0 bases and J by 6 bases, and 18 bases separated the two germline ends. This CDR3 is built from 17 residues. The germline CDR1 and CDR2 sequences are LGHNA and YSLEER.

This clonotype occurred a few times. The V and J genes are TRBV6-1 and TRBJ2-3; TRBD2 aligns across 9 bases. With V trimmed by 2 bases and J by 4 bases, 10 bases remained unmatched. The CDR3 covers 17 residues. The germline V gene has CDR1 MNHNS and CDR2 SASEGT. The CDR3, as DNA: TGTGCCAGCAGTGAAATGGGGAGCGGGGGGTTGGCAGATACGCAGTATTTT. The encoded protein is CASSEMGSGGLADTQYF.

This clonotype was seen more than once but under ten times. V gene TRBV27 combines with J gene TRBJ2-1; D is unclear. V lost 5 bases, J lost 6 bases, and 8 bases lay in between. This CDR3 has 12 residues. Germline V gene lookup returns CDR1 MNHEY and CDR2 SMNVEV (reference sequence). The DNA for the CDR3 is TGTGCCAGCAGTCCGAATACCAATGAGCAGTTCTTC. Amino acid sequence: CASSPNTNEQFF.

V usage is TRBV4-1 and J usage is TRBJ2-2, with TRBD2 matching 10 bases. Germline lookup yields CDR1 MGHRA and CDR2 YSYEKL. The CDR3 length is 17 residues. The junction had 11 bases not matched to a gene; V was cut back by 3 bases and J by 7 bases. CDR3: CASSHGAGGRLVGELFF. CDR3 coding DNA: TGCGCCAGCAGCCATGGAGCGGGGGGGCGTTTGGTCGGGGAGCTGTTTTTT.

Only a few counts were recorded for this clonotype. The CDR3 loop reads CASSSTGTGNEQFF. DNA for the CDR3: TGTGCCAGCAGTTCGACCGGGACGGGCAATGAGCAGTTCTTC. This chain uses TRBV27 with TRBJ2-1, with D possibly called TRBD1 or TRBD2 (5 bases each). V dropped 4 bases and J dropped 6 bases, with 13 bases sitting between them. This CDR3 is 14 amino acids long. Germline lookup yields CDR1 MNHEY and CDR2 SMNVEV (reference sequence).

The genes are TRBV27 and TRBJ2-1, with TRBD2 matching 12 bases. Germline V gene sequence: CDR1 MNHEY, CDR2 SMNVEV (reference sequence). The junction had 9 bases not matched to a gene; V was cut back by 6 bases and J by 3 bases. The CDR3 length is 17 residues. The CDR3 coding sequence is TGTGCCAGCAGACCCGGACTAGCGGGGTTTTACTACAATGAGCAGTTCTTC. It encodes CASRPGLAGFYYNEQFF.

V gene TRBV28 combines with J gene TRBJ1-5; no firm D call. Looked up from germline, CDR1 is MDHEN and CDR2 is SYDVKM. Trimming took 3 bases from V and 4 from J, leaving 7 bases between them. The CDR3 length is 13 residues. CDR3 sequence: CASSLDQNQPQHF. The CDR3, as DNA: TGTGCCAGCAGTTTGGACCAGAATCAGCCCCAGCATTTT.

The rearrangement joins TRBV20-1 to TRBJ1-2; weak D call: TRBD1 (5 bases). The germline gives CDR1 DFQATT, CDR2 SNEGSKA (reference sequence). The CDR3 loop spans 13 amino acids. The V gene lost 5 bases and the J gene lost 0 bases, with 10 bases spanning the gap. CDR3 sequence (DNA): TGCAGTGCTCCGGACACGGCTAACTATGGCTACACCTTC. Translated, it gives CSAPDTANYGYTF.

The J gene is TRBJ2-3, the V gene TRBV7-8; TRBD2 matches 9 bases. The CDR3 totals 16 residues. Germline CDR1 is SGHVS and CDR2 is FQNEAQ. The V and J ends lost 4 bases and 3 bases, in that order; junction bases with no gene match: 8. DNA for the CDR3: TGTGCCAGCAGCTCTAGATTGACTAGCGGTACAGATACGCAGTATTTT. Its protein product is CASSSRLTSGTDTQYF.

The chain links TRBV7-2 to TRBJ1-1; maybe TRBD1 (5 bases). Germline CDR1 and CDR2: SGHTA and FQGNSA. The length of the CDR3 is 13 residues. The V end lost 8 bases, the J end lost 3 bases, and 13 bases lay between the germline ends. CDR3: CASRSSGDTEAFF. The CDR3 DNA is TGTGCCAGCCGCTCGTCGGGGGACACTGAAGCTTTCTTT.

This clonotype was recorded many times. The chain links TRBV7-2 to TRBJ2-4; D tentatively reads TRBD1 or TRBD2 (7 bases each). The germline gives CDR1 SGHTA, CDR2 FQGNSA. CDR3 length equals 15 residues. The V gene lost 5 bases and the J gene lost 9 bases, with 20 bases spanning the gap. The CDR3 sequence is CASSPMGRGGSIQYF. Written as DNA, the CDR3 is TGTGCCAGCAGCCCGATGGGCAGGGGGGGGAGCATTCAGTACTTC.

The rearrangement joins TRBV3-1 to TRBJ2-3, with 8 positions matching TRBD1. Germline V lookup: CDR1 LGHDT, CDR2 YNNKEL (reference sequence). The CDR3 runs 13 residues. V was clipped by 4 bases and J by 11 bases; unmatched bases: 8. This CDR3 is CASSPTLQGVQYF. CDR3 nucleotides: TGTGCCAGCAGCCCCACCCTACAGGGGGTGCAGTATTTT.

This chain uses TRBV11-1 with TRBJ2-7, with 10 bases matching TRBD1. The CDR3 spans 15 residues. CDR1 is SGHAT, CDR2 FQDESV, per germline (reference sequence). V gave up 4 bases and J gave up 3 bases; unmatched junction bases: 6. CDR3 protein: CASSSPGTGVYEQYF. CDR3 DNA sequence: TGTGCCAGCAGCTCCCCCGGGACAGGGGTCTACGAGCAGTACTTC.

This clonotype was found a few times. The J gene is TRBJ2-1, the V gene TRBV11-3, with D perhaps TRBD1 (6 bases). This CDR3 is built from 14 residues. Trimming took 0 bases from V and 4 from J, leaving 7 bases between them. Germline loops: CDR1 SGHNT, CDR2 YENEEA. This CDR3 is CASSLEGAYNEQFF. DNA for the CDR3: TGTGCCAGCAGCTTAGAGGGGGCTTACAATGAGCAGTTCTTC.

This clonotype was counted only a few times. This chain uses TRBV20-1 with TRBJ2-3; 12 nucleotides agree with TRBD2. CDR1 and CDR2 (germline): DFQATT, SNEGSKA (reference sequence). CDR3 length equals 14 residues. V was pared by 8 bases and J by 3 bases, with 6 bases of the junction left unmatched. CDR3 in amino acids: CSLGLAGNTDTQYF. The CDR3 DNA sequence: TGCAGTCTCGGACTAGCGGGGAATACAGATACGCAGTATTTT.

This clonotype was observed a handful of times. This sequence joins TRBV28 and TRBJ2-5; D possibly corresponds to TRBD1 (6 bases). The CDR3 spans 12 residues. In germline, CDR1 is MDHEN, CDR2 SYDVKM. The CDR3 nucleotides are TGTGCGGGGGCGAAGGCCCAAGAGACCCAGTACTTC. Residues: CAGAKAQETQYF.